A selection of T cell receptor beta chains follows, all from one sample in a study of siplizumab effects on memory and regulatory T cells. Libraries were prepared by immunoSEQ multiplex PCR; TCRdb keeps only in-frame clonotypes and omits some of them. Here the sample spans about 120,000 clones, roughly 94% being singletons. Material for sequencing was non-Treg CD4+ T cells sorted from blood. All receptors derive from a human donor in good health. CDR3s include the opening cysteine and the closing phenylalanine or tryptophan. D genes are given only for firm matches. Rows give clone size only sometimes, using once, few, many, or a class for an expanded clone.

size: -
V: TRBV11-1
D: TRBD2
J: TRBJ2-1
CDR3: CASSSIRTSGASYNEQFF
DNA: TGTGCCAGCAGCTCAATACGGACTAGCGGGGCCTCCTACAATGAGCAGTTCTTC

size: -
V: TRBV20-1
D: -
J: TRBJ2-7
CDR3: CSAMRGEEQYF
DNA: TGCAGTGCTATGCGCGGGGAAGAGCAGTACTTC

size: once
V: TRBV5-6
D: TRBD2
J: TRBJ2-1
CDR3: CASSLWTSGKYNEQFF
DNA: TGTGCCAGCAGCTTATGGACTAGCGGGAAATACAATGAGCAGTTCTTC

size: -
V: TRBV6-5
D: TRBD2
J: TRBJ2-3
CDR3: CASSRTRGFTDTQYF
DNA: TGTGCCAGCAGTCGGACTAGGGGTTTCACAGATACGCAGTATTTT

size: few
V: TRBV19
D: -
J: TRBJ2-6
CDR3: CASSIDAISSGANVLTF
DNA: TGTGCCAGTAGTATAGACGCCATCTCCTCTGGGGCCAACGTCCTGACTTTC

size: -
V: TRBV6-1
D: TRBD2
J: TRBJ2-7
CDR3: CASTFRDYSYEQYF
DNA: TGTGCCAGCACTTTTCGGGACTACTCTTACGAGCAGTACTTC

size: -
V: TRBV6-1
D: -
J: TRBJ2-5
CDR3: CATSRLDKETQYF
DNA: TGTGCCACCTCAAGACTAGATAAAGAGACCCAGTACTTC

size: -
V: TRBV9
D: -
J: TRBJ1-1
CDR3: CASSVAPERRVEAFF
DNA: TGTGCCAGCAGCGTAGCGCCAGAGAGAAGGGTTGAAGCTTTCTTT

size: -
V: TRBV6-1
D: -
J: TRBJ1-5
CDR3: CATTTRDNQPQHF
DNA: TGTGCCACCACGACCAGGGACAATCAGCCCCAGCATTTT

size: -
V: TRBV5-1
D: TRBD2
J: TRBJ2-1
CDR3: CASQASGSGHPFF
DNA: TGCGCCAGCCAGGCTAGCGGGAGTGGGCATCCGTTCTTC

size: -
V: TRBV5-6
D: TRBD2
J: TRBJ2-5
CDR3: CASSLASGTGETQYF
DNA: TGTGCCAGCAGCTTGGCTAGCGGGACTGGGGAGACCCAGTACTTC

size: -
V: TRBV5-1
D: -
J: TRBJ1-1
CDR3: CASSLVSEGEAFF
DNA: TGCGCCAGCAGCTTGGTTTCAGAGGGTGAAGCTTTCTTT

size: -
V: TRBV28
D: TRBD1
J: TRBJ1-1
CDR3: CASSDNSGGTGRAFF
DNA: TGTGCCAGCAGTGACAACTCAGGGGGAACAGGGAGAGCTTTCTTT

size: -
V: TRBV20-1
D: -
J: TRBJ1-2
CDR3: CSASGGGGYTF
DNA: TGCAGTGCAAGCGGTGGGGGTGGCTACACCTTC

size: few
V: TRBV7-2
D: -
J: TRBJ2-1
CDR3: CASSLDMGPYNEQFF
DNA: TGTGCCAGCAGCCTCGACATGGGACCCTACAATGAGCAGTTCTTC

size: -
V: TRBV7-6
D: -
J: TRBJ2-7
CDR3: CASSRAAEQYF
DNA: TGTGCCAGCAGCCGGGCGGCCGAGCAGTACTTC

size: -
V: TRBV19
D: -
J: TRBJ1-5
CDR3: CASKGGVTGIDSNQPQHF
DNA: TGTGCCAGCAAGGGGGGCGTCACAGGGATTGATAGCAATCAGCCCCAGCATTTT

size: -
V: TRBV5-6
D: TRBD1
J: TRBJ2-3
CDR3: CASSSDRDTQYF
DNA: TGTGCCAGCAGCTCGGACAGGGATACGCAGTATTTT

size: -
V: TRBV11-3
D: TRBD1
J: TRBJ2-3
CDR3: CASSQGDRGSNTQYF
DNA: TGTGCCAGCAGCCAGGGGGACAGGGGGTCAAATACGCAGTATTTT

size: once
V: TRBV28
D: -
J: TRBJ1-2
CDR3: CASSDLRTVYGYTF
DNA: TGTGCCAGCAGTGACCTGCGGACAGTCTATGGCTACACCTTC

size: -
V: TRBV5-4
D: TRBD1
J: TRBJ2-7
CDR3: CASSLGTGYEQYF
DNA: TGTGCCAGCAGCTTAGGGACAGGATACGAGCAGTACTTC

size: -
V: TRBV6-5
D: -
J: TRBJ1-1
CDR3: CASSYKTNTEAFF
DNA: TGTGCCAGCAGTTACAAAACGAACACTGAAGCTTTCTTT

size: once
V: TRBV18
D: -
J: TRBJ1-2
CDR3: CASSPTLGNYGYTF
DNA: TGTGCCAGCTCCCCTACATTAGGGAACTATGGCTACACCTTC

size: -
V: TRBV29-1
D: TRBD2
J: TRBJ2-7
CDR3: CSVGPGLAAPYEQYF
DNA: TGCAGCGTTGGCCCGGGACTAGCGGCCCCCTACGAGCAGTACTTC

size: -
V: TRBV6-5
D: -
J: TRBJ2-2
CDR3: CASTNPAGELFF
DNA: TGTGCCAGCACAAACCCGGCCGGGGAGCTGTTTTTT

size: -
V: TRBV7-2
D: -
J: TRBJ1-3
CDR3: CASSLRGQVSGNTIYF
DNA: TGTGCCAGCAGCTTAAGGGGCCAGGTATCTGGAAACACCATATATTTT

size: -
V: TRBV6-1
D: TRBD1
J: TRBJ1-4
CDR3: CASSFGTGREKLFF
DNA: TGTGCCAGCAGTTTTGGGACAGGGAGGGAAAAACTGTTTTTT

size: -
V: TRBV11-3
D: TRBD2
J: TRBJ2-5
CDR3: CASSPVTGGTQYF
DNA: TGTGCCAGCAGCCCCGTGACGGGAGGTACCCAGTACTTC

size: -
V: TRBV5-1
D: -
J: TRBJ2-5
CDR3: CASSYSVEETQYF
DNA: TGCGCCAGCAGTTACTCCGTAGAAGAGACCCAGTACTTC

size: -
V: TRBV29-1
D: -
J: TRBJ1-4
CDR3: CSVARSTNEKLFF
DNA: TGCAGCGTCGCCAGATCAACTAATGAAAAACTGTTTTTT

size: few
V: TRBV9
D: -
J: TRBJ1-1
CDR3: CASSPRLMNTEAFF
DNA: TGTGCCAGCAGCCCCCGTCTTATGAACACTGAAGCTTTCTTT

size: -
V: TRBV27
D: TRBD1
J: TRBJ2-1
CDR3: CASSSWTDRGNEQFF
DNA: TGTGCCAGCAGCTCATGGACAGACAGGGGCAATGAGCAGTTCTTC

size: -
V: TRBV7-2
D: TRBD2
J: TRBJ2-7
CDR3: CASSSRLAGAQEQYF
DNA: TGTGCCAGCAGCTCCCGACTAGCGGGAGCCCAAGAGCAGTACTTC

size: -
V: TRBV6-1
D: TRBD1
J: TRBJ2-7
CDR3: CASRPGTAYEQYF
DNA: TGTGCCAGCAGACCCGGGACAGCCTACGAGCAGTACTTC

size: -
V: TRBV6-5
D: -
J: TRBJ1-2
CDR3: CASSSGDGLWGYTF
DNA: TGTGCCAGCAGTTCCGGCGACGGACTATGGGGCTACACCTTC

size: -
V: TRBV11-3
D: TRBD2
J: TRBJ2-5
CDR3: CASSLGTSGDERETQYF
DNA: TGTGCCAGCAGCTTAGGGACTAGCGGAGACGAGCGGGAGACCCAGTACTTC

size: -
V: TRBV18
D: -
J: TRBJ1-4
CDR3: CASSKGSNEKLFF
DNA: TGTGCCAGCTCAAAGGGGAGTAATGAAAAACTGTTTTTT

size: -
V: TRBV19
D: TRBD2
J: TRBJ2-7
CDR3: CASRLGLASVDEQYF
DNA: TGTGCCAGTAGGCTTGGACTAGCATCCGTCGACGAGCAGTACTTC

size: -
V: TRBV7-8
D: -
J: TRBJ1-2
CDR3: CASSLAHPMNGYTF
DNA: TGTGCCAGCAGCTTAGCCCACCCCATGAATGGCTACACCTTC